This T cell receptor beta chain was sequenced in a study of blood T cells in healthy people across ages. Only a few counts were recorded for this clonotype. A J-beta primer mix and a sample-barcoded 5' primer were used in a second PCR of about 7 to 12 cycles. TCRdb re-called the 5' RACE reads through MiXCR, storing one row per CDR3 protein. The table has about 800,000 distinct CDR3 sequences, around a quarter seen once. The CDR3 has 12 residues. Germline CDR1 is SEHNR and CDR2 is FQNEAQ (reference sequence). Between the trimmed V and J ends, which lost 1 base and 7 bases, there was a span of 7 bases. These data were likewise used in another study, on T cells of mothers and their children.

Sequencing input: blood. The chain joins TRBV7-9 to TRBJ1-2, with a tentative D call TRBD1 (5 bases). The origin of this receptor is a boy aged 5-17 years in good health. The CDR3 protein is CASSLVGLGYTF. CDR3 nucleotides: TGTGCCAGCAGCTTAGTGGGGCTTGGCTACACCTTC. The variable domain in full, completed from reference TRBV7-9 and TRBJ1-2, reads DTGVSQNPRHKITKRGQNVTFRCDPISEHNRLYWYRQTLGQGPEFLTYFQNEAQLEKSRLLSDRFSAERPKGSFSTLEIQRTEQGDSAMYLCASSLVGLGYTFGSGTRLTVV.